This T cell receptor beta chain was captured by sequencing in a study of post-analysis software for immune sequencing data. Study as a whole: Disease trajectories encompassed relapsing-remitting, secondary progressive and progressive-relapsing multiple sclerosis. Whole-study findings and limits: Strong same-batch co-clustering of samples appeared with F measure clustering. About 5 TRBV segments, including TRBV5-6, TRBV5-1 and TRBV20-1, were more frequent in patients than controls. Controls significantly exceeded multiple sclerosis patients in normalized Chao1 diversity.

About this clonotype: The antigen is unknown.

Germline-derived CDR1 and CDR2 are SQVTM and ANQGSEA. The CDR3 length is 12 residues. Trimming stripped 6 bases from V and 5 bases from J, with 14 bases between. Unique molecular identifiers were carried by the TCR beta cDNA libraries. A single record per CDR3 protein comes from TCRdb applying MiXCR to the PCR reads. The sample includes hundreds of thousands of distinct CDR3 sequences, 55% to 60% of them seen just once. This clonotype originated in a girl aged 2-10 years with multiple sclerosis. The V call is TRBV29-1, the J call TRBJ2-7, with a weak D call TRBD1 (6 bases). Source material: blood. The DNA of the CDR3 is TGCAGCGTCTTTTGGACAGCCAACGAGCAGTACTTC. Amino acids: CSVFWTANEQYF.